These 30 T cell receptor beta chains were sequenced from one sample in a study of technical replicates of blood from a few donors (dated by TCRdb to 2016 to 2017). To prepare the library, the immunoSEQ multiplex PCR assay was applied. TCRdb obtained this table from immuneACCESS and retained in-frame rearrangements with V and J assigned. These tables miss some clones; where compared with another copy, unresolved V genes account for less than half of the shortfall, and the remainder is unexplained. Within this sample are about 56,000 clones, with about 92% of them counted one time only. The ten largest clones represent 3.5% to 5.5% of the sample. Sequencing was done on a sample of PBMCs. All receptors derive from a human donor in good health. Some clones in this sample may be carry-over from other donors' samples.

Comments on this clone: Other DNA sequences in the sample encode the same CDR3. The chain is built from TRBV5-1 and TRBJ2-1, with 7 bases matching TRBD2. The germline V gene encodes CDR1 SGHRS and CDR2 YFSETQ. CDR3 length equals 14 residues. The J segment lost 7 bases and the V segment lost 1 base, leaving 5 bases of the junction unmatched. CDR3 nucleotide sequence: TGCGCCAGCAGCTTGTCCGGGGGGTATAATGAGCAGTTCTTC. Its protein product is CASSLSGGYNEQFF.

This clone turned up a few times. The genes are TRBV5-6 and TRBJ1-1; maybe TRBD1 (6 bases). CDR1 and CDR2 (germline): SGHDT, YYEEEE. The V end was cut by 4 bases, the J end by 7 bases, with 17 bases between. CDR3 length: 14 residues. The CDR3 nucleotides read TGTGCCAGCAGCCCGCGAACAGGGAGTCTTGAAGCTTTCTTT. It codes for CASSPRTGSLEAFF.

The chain recombines TRBV2 with TRBJ2-2; the match to TRBD2 covers 9 bases. CDR1 SNHLY and CDR2 FYNNEI come from the germline V gene. With 9 bases clipped from V and 1 base from J, the junction kept 9 bases outside the gene matches. The CDR3 loop spans 16 amino acids. CDR3 residues: CARSLAGAMNTGELFF. The CDR3 DNA follows: TGTGCCAGAAGTTTAGCGGGGGCTATGAACACCGGGGAGCTGTTTTTT.

This clone has just a few counts. V and J are TRBV7-7 and TRBJ2-7; 8 bases fit TRBD1. CDR1 SSHAT and CDR2 FNYEAQ come from the germline V gene (reference sequence). The CDR3 is 13 residues long. V lost 3 bases to trimming and J lost 9 bases; unmatched junction nucleotides: 7. The CDR3 region has the DNA TGTGCCAGCAGCTTGACTCAGGGGGCAGGGCAGTACTTC. Protein product: CASSLTQGAGQYF.

This clone occurred once. The rearrangement links TRBV7-2 to TRBJ2-1; 11 nucleotides agree with TRBD2. The CDR3 contains 15 residues. Trimming removed 5 bases from V and 8 bases from J; junction bases left unmatched: 8. Per the germline V gene, CDR1 is SGHTA and CDR2 is FQGNSA. The DNA of the CDR3 is TGTGCCAGCAGCCGAACTAGCGGGAGATCTTATGAGCAGTTCTTC. Protein sequence: CASSRTSGRSYEQFF. Combining the CDR3 with reference TRBV7-2 and TRBJ2-1 gives the whole variable domain GAGVSQSPSNKVTEKGKDVELRCDPISGHTALYWYRQSLGQGLEFLIYFQGNSAPDKSGLPSDRFSAERTGGSVSTLTIQRTQQEDSAVYLCASSRTSGRSYEQFFGPGTRLTVL.

This clone occurred a few times. The rearrangement links TRBV6-5 to TRBJ1-1; a weak D match, TRBD1 (6 bases). Trimming removed 4 bases at V and 1 base at J, with 7 bases between. The length of the CDR3 is 13 residues. In germline, CDR1 is MNHEY, CDR2 SVGAGI. The CDR3 nucleotides are TGTGCCAGCAGTTGGACAGAGAACACTGAAGCTTTCTTT. It specifies CASSWTENTEAFF.

This rearrangement joins TRBV10-3 to TRBJ1-1, with D uncertain. The germline gives CDR1 ENHRY, CDR2 SYGVKD. The CDR3 runs to 14 residues. The V end was cut by 0 bases, the J end by 1 base, with 6 bases between. The CDR3 sequence: CAISESRRNTEAFF. The CDR3, as DNA: TGTGCCATCAGTGAGTCGAGGAGGAACACTGAAGCTTTCTTT.

The chain links TRBV18 to TRBJ1-2; no firm D call. Germline CDR1 and CDR2: KGHSH and LQKENI. Trimming pared 6 bases from V and 3 bases from J, leaving 17 bases between. The CDR3 is 15 residues long. This chain's CDR3 is CASSQNEWGDYGYTF. The CDR3 nucleotides read TGTGCCAGCTCTCAGAACGAATGGGGAGACTATGGCTACACCTTC.

The genes are TRBV5-1 and TRBJ2-2, with TRBD2 matching 8 bases. V was pared by 7 bases and J by 4 bases, with 9 bases of the junction left unmatched. The CDR3 contains 15 residues. Germline-derived CDR1 and CDR2 are SGHRS and YFSETQ. CDR3 sequence (DNA): TGCGCCAGCCGCGGACTAGCTGGTAGCACCGGGGAGCTGTTTTTT. Its translation is CASRGLAGSTGELFF.

The chain couples TRBV5-6 to TRBJ1-2, with 9 bases matching TRBD1. The CDR3 runs 16 residues. The ends lost 3 bases at V and 4 bases at J; junction bases unmatched: 10. CDR1 and CDR2 from the germline V gene are SGHDT and YYEEEE. The CDR3 DNA follows: TGTGCCAGCAGCTACGTGCGGGACAGGGTAGGCTATGGCTACACCTTC. It yields the protein CASSYVRDRVGYGYTF.

The chain couples TRBV9 to TRBJ2-2; TRBD2 is a possible D gene (5 bases). V was trimmed by 4 bases and J by 2 bases, leaving 15 bases between them. Germline CDR1 SGDLS, CDR2 YYNGEE. CDR3 length: 16 amino acids. CDR3 nucleotides: TGTGCCAGCAGCTTACAGACTACGGCAAACACCGGGGAGCTGTTTTTT. Translated: CASSLQTTANTGELFF.

The chain's CDR3 is CASSEVGAAYEQYF. The CDR3 nucleotides are TGTGCCAGCAGTGAAGTTGGGGCGGCCTACGAGCAGTACTTC. V usage is TRBV6-1 and J usage is TRBJ2-7, with D maybe TRBD1 (5 bases). Germline lookup yields CDR1 MNHNS and CDR2 SASEGT. The CDR3 runs 14 residues. V lost 1 base, J lost 2 bases, and 9 bases lay in between.

The chain is built from TRBV5-3 and TRBJ1-1; unclear D gene. TRBV5-3 is placed among ORFs of uncertain function. V was pared by 1 base and J by 5 bases, with 12 bases between. The CDR3 consists of 14 residues. CDR3 DNA: TGTGCCAGAAGCTTGAACTTCGGAGGAACTGAAGCTTTCTTT. Its translation is CARSLNFGGTEAFF.

V is TRBV19 and J is TRBJ1-5; 10 positions agree with TRBD1. V lost 5 bases, J lost 7 bases, and 8 bases stayed unmatched. The V gene's germline CDR1 is LNHDA and CDR2 SQIVND (reference sequence). The CDR3 loop spans 15 amino acids. CDR3 amino acids: CASSSGRDRGQPQHF. The CDR3 nucleotides read TGTGCCAGTAGTTCAGGCCGGGACAGGGGACAGCCCCAGCATTTT. Drawing the rest from reference TRBV19 and TRBJ1-5, the complete variable domain is DGGITQSPKYLFRKEGQNVTLSCEQNLNHDAMYWYRQDPGQGLRLIYYSQIVNDFQKGDIAEGYSVSREKKESFPLTVTSAQKNPTAFYLCASSSGRDRGQPQHFGDGTRLSIL.

This clone was seen just once. The CDR3 bases are TGTGCCAGCAGAAGGACAGCTGGTGGCTACACCTTC. Amino acids: CASRRTAGGYTF. V gene TRBV2 combines with J gene TRBJ1-2; D is perhaps TRBD1 (6 bases). Germline CDR1 reads SNHLY; CDR2 reads FYNNEI. The V end lost 6 bases, the J end lost 7 bases, and 12 bases lay between the germline ends. CDR3 size: 12 residues.

The genes are TRBV14 and TRBJ2-3; perhaps TRBD2 as D (6 bases). V lost 0 bases, J lost 11 bases, and 12 bases lay in between. CDR1 and CDR2 from the germline V gene are SGHDN and FVKESK. The CDR3 spans 13 residues. In nucleotides, the CDR3 is TGTGCCAGCAGCCAAGAAGGGACTCCTTGGCAGTATTTT. Its protein is CASSQEGTPWQYF.

V usage is TRBV14 and J usage is TRBJ2-3; D remains unclear. The V end was cut by 3 bases, the J end by 9 bases, with 10 bases between. The CDR3 loop spans 12 amino acids. CDR1 and CDR2 (germline): SGHDN, FVKESK. The CDR3 DNA is TGTGCCAGCAGCCATATTCCGGAGACGCAGTATTTT. Its translation: CASSHIPETQYF.

The rearrangement uses TRBV2 and TRBJ1-5, with D possibly matching TRBD1 (6 bases). CDR3 length: 15 residues. CDR1 and CDR2 (germline): SNHLY, FYNNEI. V was trimmed by 4 bases and J by 7 bases, leaving 17 bases between them. CDR3 bases: TGTGCCAGCAGTGCTTCAGGGGCTGGGAGCCAGCCCCAGCATTTT. It is translated as CASSASGAGSQPQHF.

The rearrangement links TRBV11-2 to TRBJ2-7; TRBD1 aligns across 8 bases. This CDR3 is 13 amino acids long. V was pared by 3 bases and J by 4 bases, with 2 bases of the junction left unmatched. Germline-derived CDR1 and CDR2 are SGHAT and FQNNGV. CDR3 nucleotides: TGTGCCAGCAGCTTCCGACAGGGGTACGAGCAGTACTTC. This gives the protein CASSFRQGYEQYF. Complete variable domain (other parts from reference TRBV11-2 and TRBJ2-7): EAGVAQSPRYKIIEKRQSVAFWCNPISGHATLYWYQQILGQGPKLLIQFQNNGVVDDSQLPKDRFSAERLKGVDSTLKIQPAKLEDSAVYLCASSFRQGYEQYFGPGTRLTVT.

J is TRBJ1-2 and V is TRBV6-5, with TRBD1 as a possible D gene (6 bases). Trimming took 8 bases from V and 1 from J, leaving 11 bases between them. The CDR3 is 13 amino acids. Germline V gene data show CDR1 as MNHEY and CDR2 as SVGAGI. This CDR3 reads CASRDILNYGYTF. DNA for the CDR3: TGTGCCAGCCGGGACATACTTAACTATGGCTACACCTTC.

Note on this clone: The same CDR3 also results from other DNA sequences found in this sample. V gene TRBV4-2 combines with J gene TRBJ2-3, with a tentative D call TRBD1 (6 bases). The CDR3 sequence is 14 residues long. V lost 3 bases and J 0 bases, leaving 7 bases between the germline ends. Germline lookup yields CDR1 LGHNA and CDR2 YNFKEQ. Here the CDR3 reads CASSQGQSTDTQYF. CDR3 sequence (DNA): TGTGCCAGCAGCCAGGGACAAAGCACAGATACGCAGTATTTT.

This chain links TRBV4-2 with TRBJ1-2; 7 bases line up with TRBD1. J was trimmed by 7 bases and V by 4 bases; bases with no gene match: 15. Germline lookup yields CDR1 LGHNA and CDR2 YNFKEQ. This CDR3 is built from 16 residues. The chain's CDR3 is CASSPINSGGSGGYTF. Here the CDR3 DNA reads TGTGCCAGCAGCCCAATCAACTCAGGGGGTAGCGGTGGCTACACCTTC.

The chain joins TRBV9 to TRBJ2-5; D is unresolved. The germline CDR1 and CDR2 sequences are SGDLS and YYNGEE. The V gene lost 0 bases and the J gene lost 0 bases, with 3 bases spanning the gap. This CDR3 contains 13 residues. The CDR3 spells CASSVANQETQYF. As DNA, the CDR3 is TGTGCCAGCAGCGTAGCCAACCAAGAGACCCAGTACTTC.

V gene TRBV10-1 combines with J gene TRBJ1-2, with D maybe TRBD1 (5 bases). The CDR3 contains 15 residues. Trimming shortened V by 0 bases and J by 2 bases, and 10 bases separated the two germline ends. CDR1 and CDR2 from the germline V gene are WNHNN and SYGVQD (reference sequence). The CDR3 nucleotides read TGCGCCAGCAGTGAGTCTCGGGGGACCAACTATGGCTACACCTTC. Protein: CASSESRGTNYGYTF.

The gene calls are TRBV7-2 and TRBJ2-7, with 7 nucleotides matching TRBD1. The CDR3 length is 15 residues. The junction had 8 bases not matched to a gene; V was cut back by 1 base and J by 5 bases. Per germline, CDR1 SGHTA and CDR2 FQGNSA. CDR3 sequence (DNA): TGTGCCAGCAGCTTAGGTTTTGACAGGGCCCACGAGCAGTACTTC. It yields the protein CASSLGFDRAHEQYF.

The gene calls are TRBV27 and TRBJ1-2, with TRBD1 identical over 7 bases. CDR1 and CDR2 (germline): MNHEY, SMNVEV (reference sequence). The V gene end was trimmed by 5 bases and the J gene end by 4 bases; junction bases not matched to a gene: 7. CDR3 length: 14 amino acids. The CDR3 DNA reads TGTGCCAGCAGTCCAACGACAGGGATCTATGGCTACACCTTC. It yields the protein CASSPTTGIYGYTF.

V and J are TRBV4-2 and TRBJ1-6, with 7 bases fitting TRBD1. Trimming took 4 bases from V and 7 from J; bases not matched to a gene: 7. The CDR3 length is 15 residues. Germline lookup yields CDR1 LGHNA and CDR2 YNFKEQ. The CDR3 here is CASSRTTGMNSPLHF. CDR3 in DNA: TGTGCCAGCAGCCGCACGACAGGGATGAATTCACCCCTCCACTTT.

The rearrangement joins TRBV4-2 to TRBJ2-7; D gene uncertain. Germline V CDR1 and CDR2: LGHNA, YNFKEQ. Trimming took off 0 bases at V and 0 bases at J, with 9 bases between the two ends. The CDR3 spans 15 residues. The CDR3 region is CASSQDSKNSYEQYF. For the CDR3, the DNA is TGTGCCAGCAGCCAAGACAGTAAAAACTCCTACGAGCAGTACTTC.

CDR3 region: CASSTDGTAFYGYTF. CDR3 DNA sequence: TGTGCCAGCAGCACCGACGGGACAGCTTTCTATGGCTACACCTTC. This rearrangement joins TRBV7-3 to TRBJ1-2, with 7 bases lining up with TRBD1. Germline V gene lookup returns CDR1 SGHTA and CDR2 FQGTGA. This CDR3 spans 15 amino acids. V lost 5 bases and J lost 4; bases outside the gene matches: 10.

The gene calls are TRBV7-9 and TRBJ2-1; 9 bases fit TRBD2. V was pared by 5 bases and J by 3 bases, with 8 bases of the junction left unmatched. Germline V gives CDR1 SEHNR, CDR2 FQNEAQ (reference sequence). CDR3 length: 16 amino acids. CDR3 in DNA: TGTGCCAGCAGCCTACGAGCTAGCGGGATCTACAATGAGCAGTTCTTC. Encoded protein: CASSLRASGIYNEQFF. Based on the CDR3 plus reference TRBV7-9 and TRBJ2-1, the full variable domain is DTGVSQNPRHKITKRGQNVTFRCDPISEHNRLYWYRQTLGQGPEFLTYFQNEAQLEKSRLLSDRFSAERPKGSFSTLEIQRTEQGDSAMYLCASSLRASGIYNEQFFGPGTRLTVL.